This T cell receptor beta chain originates from a study of blood T cell repertoires in COVID-19. About the study: Samples representing acute and convalescent COVID-19 were sourced from the United States, Italy and Spain. Sample material is recorded as cDNA or gDNA derived from T cells, B-cell-depleted T cells, or PBMCs.

Per the authors' pipeline: The assay estimated nucleated cells by amplifying reference gene primers. The repertoire was sequenced with immunoSEQ multiplex PCR; TCRdb's copy has only in-frame clones and lacks some. The D gene and trimming were derived from the DNA, and the V and J assignments and clone size from that table. Of roughly 100,000 clones listed, about four fifths are singletons. This clone occurred a few times. The CDR3 spans 15 residues. Trimming stripped 5 bases from V and 1 base from J, with 11 bases between. Germline V gene data show CDR1 as WNHNN and CDR2 as SYGVQD (reference sequence). Seattle cases were enrolled at active infection and followed longitudinally.

The genes are TRBV10-1 and TRBJ2-2; unclear D gene. This receptor was identified in a man older than 75 with COVID-19, enrolled during active disease. Source material: peripheral blood. CDR3 bases: TGCGCCAGCAGTAATGACCGAGGGAACACCGGGGAGCTGTTTTTT. Residues: CASSNDRGNTGELFF.